Shown below are 14 T cell receptor beta chains from a single sample sequenced in a study of T cell changes during pregnancy in multiple sclerosis. Only in-frame clones appear in the TCRdb table, and some are missing; sequencing was by immunoSEQ multiplex PCR. The profile shows about 36,000 clones, more than 70% of them singletons. The sequences come from CD8+ T cells from peripheral blood mononuclear cells, collected in the third trimester of pregnancy. Source of these receptors: a female donor with multiple sclerosis, enrolled in a pregnancy study.

In the case of this clone: Other nucleotide sequences in the sample specify the same CDR3. This chain joins TRBV10-3 and TRBJ1-5; D gene uncertain. Germline values: CDR1 ENHRY, CDR2 SYGVKD. V was pared by 2 bases and J by 5 bases, with 10 bases between. CDR3 size: 14 residues. The CDR3: CAISEEEGYQPQHF. As DNA, the CDR3 is TGTGCCATCAGTGAGGAGGAGGGCTATCAGCCCCAGCATTTT.

This chain joins TRBV6-4 and TRBJ2-2; 7 bases match TRBD1. The CDR3 is 16 residues long. Losses at the gene ends were 0 bases for V and 2 bases for J; bases not matched to a gene: 3. Germline V gene sequence: CDR1 MRHNA, CDR2 SNTAGT. The CDR3 is CASSDSTGSNTGELFF. The CDR3 DNA follows: TGTGCCAGCAGTGACTCGACAGGGTCTAACACCGGGGAGCTGTTTTTT.

The genes are TRBV4-3 and TRBJ2-3; the D gene is possibly TRBD2 (6 bases). The V end lost 0 bases, the J end lost 6 bases, and 16 bases lay between the germline ends. CDR1 and CDR2 from the germline V gene are LGHNA and YSLEER. This CDR3 has 16 amino acids. CDR3 DNA sequence: TGCGCCAGCAGCCAAGATCCAGCGGGCGGGGCGGATACGCAGTATTTT. Its translation: CASSQDPAGGADTQYF.

The chain carries TRBV10-3 and TRBJ1-2; 7 bases agree with TRBD1. CDR1 ENHRY and CDR2 SYGVKD come from the germline V gene. With 1 base clipped from V and 6 bases from J, the junction kept 5 bases outside the gene matches. This CDR3 contains 14 residues. The CDR3 coding sequence is TGTGCCATCAGTGAGTACTTTGACAGGGATGGCTACACCTTC. Translating gives CAISEYFDRDGYTF.

Concerning this clone: Other DNA sequences in this sample translate to the same CDR3. The CDR3 DNA sequence: TGTGCCAGCAGTGAAGGGACAGGGGGCTACGAGCAGTACTTC. It yields the protein CASSEGTGGYEQYF. The genes are TRBV6-1 and TRBJ2-7; 10 nucleotides match TRBD1. After removal of 1 base from V and 3 bases from J, the junction contained 0 bases not matched to a gene. This CDR3 comprises 14 residues. Per germline, CDR1 MNHNS and CDR2 SASEGT.

DNA for the CDR3: TGCAGTGCCCTATCTAACTATGGCTACACCTTC. Encoded protein: CSALSNYGYTF. The V gene is TRBV20-1, the J gene TRBJ1-2; no clear D. The CDR3 spans 11 residues. Per germline, CDR1 DFQATT and CDR2 SNEGSKA (reference sequence). The V and J ends lost 6 bases and 0 bases respectively, with 5 bases between them.

V usage is TRBV27 and J usage is TRBJ1-1, with 7 positions matching TRBD1. The germline CDR1 and CDR2 sequences are MNHEY and SMNVEV (reference sequence). The CDR3 loop spans 13 amino acids. Unmatched junction bases numbered 5, after V lost 5 bases and J lost 5 bases. CDR3 in DNA: TGTGCCAGCAGTGGCAGGGGGGTAACTGAAGCTTTCTTT. Protein product: CASSGRGVTEAFF.

V is TRBV30 and J is TRBJ2-3; 8 bases are a match to TRBD1. This CDR3 region has 13 residues. CDR1 and CDR2 from the germline V gene are GTSNPN and SVGIG (reference sequence). With 6 bases clipped from V and 2 bases from J, the junction kept 4 bases outside the gene matches. Written as DNA, the CDR3 is TGTGCCTGTTCGGGACAGGACACAGATACGCAGTATTTT. It yields the protein CACSGQDTDTQYF.

The CDR3 loop reads CASSYSPTGSNEQYF. The CDR3 coding sequence is TGTGCCAGCAGTTACTCTCCGACAGGGAGTAACGAGCAGTACTTC. The chain couples TRBV6-5 to TRBJ2-7; TRBD1 matches at 7 bases. J gave up 5 bases and V 0 bases, and 7 bases lay outside the gene matches. Germline V gene sequence: CDR1 MNHEY, CDR2 SVGAGI. CDR3 length equals 15 residues.

V is TRBV6-5 and J is TRBJ1-2; D is undetermined. The V gene lost 4 bases and the J gene lost 6 bases, with 12 bases spanning the gap. Germline CDR1 and CDR2: MNHEY and SVGAGI. The CDR3 contains 13 residues. The CDR3 bases are TGTGCCAGCAGTTCGACCGACACGGATGGCTACACCTTC. Translated: CASSSTDTDGYTF.

The chain carries TRBV27 and TRBJ2-7; D may be TRBD1 (5 bases). V lost 5 bases to trimming and J lost 1 base, with 12 bases between them. CDR3 length: 14 residues. Germline CDR1 reads MNHEY; CDR2 reads SMNVEV (reference sequence). CDR3 bases: TGTGCCAGCAGTCCAGGGTTTAGTTCCTACGAGCAGTACTTC. This gives the protein CASSPGFSSYEQYF.

V is TRBV5-8 and J is TRBJ2-7; D might be TRBD1 (5 bases). V lost 0 bases, J lost 5 bases, and 9 bases lay in between. Germline CDR1 and CDR2: SGHTS and YDEGEE. The CDR3 covers 13 residues. CDR3 loop: CASSLDRLNEQYF. DNA for the CDR3: TGTGCCAGCAGCTTGGACAGGCTCAACGAGCAGTACTTC.

The chain couples TRBV4-2 to TRBJ2-7; TRBD2 aligns across 8 bases. The V and J ends lost 4 bases and 0 bases, in that order; junction bases with no gene match: 8. The CDR3 contains 16 residues. CDR1 is LGHNA, CDR2 YNFKEQ, per germline. The CDR3 is CASSPQPTSGSYEQYF. CDR3 in DNA: TGTGCCAGCAGCCCCCAACCCACTAGCGGCTCCTACGAGCAGTACTTC.

The rearrangement links TRBV6-1 to TRBJ2-5; tentative D call: TRBD2 (7 bases). Deletions cut 4 bases from V and 4 bases from J, with 19 bases between. The germline CDR1 and CDR2 sequences are MNHNS and SASEGT. This CDR3 has 16 residues. In nucleotides, the CDR3 is TGTGCCAGCAGTGCTTACCCGTCGGGGGGCGTAGAGACCCAGTACTTC. Translation: CASSAYPSGGVETQYF.